This TCR beta chain was identified during a study of T cell repertoires in cytomegalovirus infection. Study at large: Evidence of both CMV infection and a matching HLA type came from public TCR beta signatures.

Germline V CDR1 and CDR2: SGHAT, FQNNGV. Trimming took 4 bases from V and 4 from J, leaving 13 bases between them. This CDR3 is 15 amino acids long. Overall study results and limits: CMV-specific HLA-C-restricted TCR beta clonotypes dominated the ex vivo response. Summed frequency of public TCR beta families distinguished CMV carriers with the relevant HLA.

This clonotype was found a few times. As yet, its antigen is unknown. In TCRdb, the reads were re-called with MiXCR into one record per CDR3 protein. The profile shows about 530,000 distinct CDR3 sequences, 26% of them singletons. Input material: PBMCs. This chain uses TRBV11-2 with TRBJ1-4; a possible D gene is TRBD1 (6 bases). This clonotype was obtained from a human donor in good health (CMV status not recorded). Some clones in this sample may be carry-over from other donors' samples. The CDR3 bases are TGTGCCAGCAGCTCCCGATGGGGGCATAATGAAAAACTGTTTTTT. It is translated as CASSSRWGHNEKLFF.